The present T cell receptor beta chain was sequenced within a study of T cells in Graves' hyperthyroidism and ophthalmopathy (dated by TCRdb to about 2019). Background on the whole study: Peripheral blood samples were taken at the time of initial diagnosis, prior to any treatment. To identify distinguishing TCR V-J signatures, a discovery cohort of about 100 patients was used, comprising 40 to 45 with Graves' ophthalmopathy and around 57 with stable Graves' hyperthyroidism. Prospective prediction of ophthalmopathy was tested in an independent validation cohort of fewer than 20 hyperthyroidism patients and around 16 patients who later progressed to ophthalmopathy. In addition, the study compared T-cell repertoires in thyroid tissue and in blood from roughly 6 Graves' hyperthyroidism patients. According to the paper, TCR Vbeta CDR3 sequencing was carried out on 135 peripheral blood samples, which came from fewer than 50 ophthalmopathy, approximately 72 hyperthyroidism and some 17 progressor patients. Following sampling, methimazole starting at 30 mg daily was given to hyperthyroidism patients, and high-dose intravenous methylprednisolone was given to ophthalmopathy patients. For training and testing, the roughly 100 patients in the discovery cohort were randomly divided in a 7:3 ratio.

The TCR beta CDR3 regions were amplified from the RNA transcripts. The first round of RT-PCR for the TCR CDR3 was performed with the HTBI primer set and the Qiagen OneStep RT-PCR kit. The libraries were constructed in a second round of multiplex PCR and then size-selected and purified. Sequencing of the libraries was done on an Illumina HiSeq2000 using paired-end 100 bp reads. The study's own analysis went as follows. Raw data were processed with SOAPnuke, discarding reads with adapters, uncalled bases, mean Phred below 15, or no exact constant-primer or identifier match. High-quality paired reads were merged with COPE v1.2.5, and unique nucleotide sequences were defined as clonotypes. MiTCR v1.1 was used to align clonotypes to the IMGT TRBV, TRBD and TRBJ reference segments. Analysis was restricted to V-J combinations with a frequency above 0.0001, which covered about 99% of repertoires. A TCS score was defined as the ratio between F50 (clonal expansion) and ExV (chaos), using BLOSUM62-based TCRdist between CDR3 peptides within each V-J. Welch's t-statistics and random forest reduced approximately 520 V-J features to fewer than 15, which were used in a naive Bayes classifier (R e1071). Using fastp at Q25 and MiXCR, TCRdb reprocessed the public reads and kept productive beta chains. Identical CDR3 protein sequences are pooled into one entry, listed with their most common genes and DNA. TCRdb's processing, not the authors' own work, is the source of the V and J calls. The sample has approximately 210,000 distinct CDR3 sequences on record, roughly 17% of them singletons. Together, the top ten hold roughly 50% of the sample.

A word on this clonotype: It lacks a known antigen. No clone much larger than this one lies a single base away; base qualities are absent.

Results the study describes overall, beyond this receptor: In cross-validation, a model built on a 13 V-J signature told ophthalmopathy apart from stable hyperthyroidism with 87.88% sensitivity and roughly 82% specificity, and in testing the same model reached 80%/75%. Blood samples also contained most of the expanded thyroid clonotypes (frequency above 0.001), which suggests that blood repertoires may reflect thyroid immune responses. Sample size was not statistically predetermined, and investigators were not blinded to group allocation. In validation, the model predicted progression to ophthalmopathy a median of roughly 6.1 months before onset, with roughly 68% sensitivity and roughly 77% specificity.

Including the terminal cysteine and phenylalanine, the CDR3 comprises 13 residues. Kept here is only the CDR3 DNA, which spans 39 bases and is read in frame from base 1. The trim is 0 bases for V and 5 bases for J, with a gap of 7 bases between the germline ends. Sequences LGHDT (CDR1) and YNNKEL (CDR2) are obtained from the germline V gene (reference sequence). Graves' hyperthyroidism was defined as stable when no progression to ophthalmopathy occurred over 18 months of follow-up. Hyperthyroidism patients were newly diagnosed, had a disease duration of under 2 months, and were aged 18 to 65 years. The study excluded patients with uncontrolled infections, other autoimmune diseases, pregnancy or lactation. Diagnoses were based on clinical symptoms, serum thyroxine and TRAb, thyroid ultrasound and orbital computed tomography. PBMCs were isolated from approximately 10 ml of fresh peripheral blood by Ficoll-Paque density gradient centrifugation. Trizol reagent was used to extract total RNA, and RNA quality was then checked on an Agilent 2100 Bioanalyzer.

The clonotype was recovered from a man aged 50 to 60 with Graves' hyperthyroidism. The chain was built from TRBV3-1 and TRBJ2-5, with no reliable assignment of the D segment. Material: blood. The CDR3 region reads CASSQDTRETQYF. At the DNA level, the sequence is TGTGCCAGCAGCCAAGATACGAGGGAGACCCAGTACTTC.